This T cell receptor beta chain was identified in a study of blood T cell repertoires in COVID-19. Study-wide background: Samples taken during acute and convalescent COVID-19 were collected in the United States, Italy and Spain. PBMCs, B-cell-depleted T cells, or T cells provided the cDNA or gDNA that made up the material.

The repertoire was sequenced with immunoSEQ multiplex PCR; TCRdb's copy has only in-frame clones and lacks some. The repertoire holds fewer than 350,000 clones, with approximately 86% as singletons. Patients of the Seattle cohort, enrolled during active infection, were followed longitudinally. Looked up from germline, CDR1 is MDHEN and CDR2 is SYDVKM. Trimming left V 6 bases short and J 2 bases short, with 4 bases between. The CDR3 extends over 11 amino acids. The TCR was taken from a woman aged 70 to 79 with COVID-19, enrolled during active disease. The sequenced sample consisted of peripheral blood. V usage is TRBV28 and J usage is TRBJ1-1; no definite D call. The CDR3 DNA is TGTGCCAGCAGCTCTAACACTGAAGCTTTCTTT. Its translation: CASSSNTEAFF.